This T cell receptor (beta chain) was sequenced in a study of blood T cell repertoires in COVID-19. Background on the study: Researchers got acute and convalescent COVID-19 samples from the United States, Italy and Spain.

Participant age was roughly 18 to 100 years, and participants resided in fewer than 30 US areas. This CDR3 comprises 15 residues. The trim removed 5 bases at V and 6 bases at J, leaving 8 bases unmatched. Germline V gives CDR1 LNHDA, CDR2 SQIVND (reference sequence). Sequencing was performed with immunoSEQ multiplex PCR; in TCRdb, only in-frame clones are kept and a portion is missing. The data show around 300,000 clones, with over 80% seen just once and about 4.7% held by the top ten. Sequenced material: PBMCs or T cells enriched from blood (not recorded which). The genes are TRBV19 and TRBJ2-4; TRBD1 matches at 9 bases. This TCR derives from a man aged 25-40 years who had recovered from COVID-19. Written as DNA, the CDR3 is TGTGCCAGTAGTCCCGGGACAGGGAATAGAAACATTCAGTACTTC. It yields the protein CASSPGTGNRNIQYF.